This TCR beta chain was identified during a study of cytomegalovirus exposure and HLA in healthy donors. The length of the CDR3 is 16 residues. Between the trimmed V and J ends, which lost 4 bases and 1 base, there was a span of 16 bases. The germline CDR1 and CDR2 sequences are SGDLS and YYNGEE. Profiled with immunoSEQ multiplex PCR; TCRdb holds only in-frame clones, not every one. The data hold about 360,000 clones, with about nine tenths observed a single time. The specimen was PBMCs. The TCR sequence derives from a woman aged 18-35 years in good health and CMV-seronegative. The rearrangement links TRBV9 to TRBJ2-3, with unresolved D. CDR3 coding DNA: TGTGCCAGCAGCCGCGGATCTCTGTCAGGCACAGATACGCAGTATTTT. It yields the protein CASSRGSLSGTDTQYF.